This entry features one TCR beta chain sequence. The sample comes from a study of cytomegalovirus exposure and HLA in healthy donors. CDR3 length: 16 residues. J was trimmed by 7 bases and V by 4 bases; bases with no gene match: 8. From germline, CDR1 is SGHAT and CDR2 FQNNGV. Both 60 Vbeta primers and 13 Jbeta primers went into the PCR. Produced via immunoSEQ multiplex PCR; TCRdb's table is partial and in-frame only. The sample has some 130,000 clones. This receptor was obtained from a woman aged 40 to 50 in good health and CMV-seropositive. What was sequenced was PBMCs. The chain combines TRBV11-2 with TRBJ2-7; 15 bases are shared with TRBD2. CDR3 coding DNA: TGTGCCAGCAGCTCCCAGGGACTAGCGGGAGGAAGTGAGCAGTACTTC. Its translation: CASSSQGLAGGSEQYF.